The 21 T cell receptor beta chains below were found in one sample sequenced in a study of response to subunit inactivated influenza vaccine. TCRdb reprocessed the RT-PCR reads via MiXCR and lists one record per CDR3 protein. The sample yields around 750,000 distinct CDR3 sequences, 21% seen once. The sequencing used PBMCs from blood, collected 5 days after vaccination. The receptors were sampled from a man aged 45-65 years who received an inactivated influenza vaccine.

This clonotype has ten or more counts. The chain combines TRBV29-1 with TRBJ2-3, with TRBD1 matching 7 bases. The junction had 9 bases not matched to a gene; V was cut back by 4 bases and J by 2 bases. Germline assignment: CDR1 SQVTM and CDR2 ANQGSEA. The CDR3 contains 15 residues. CDR3 sequence reads: CSVGGTVYLTDTQYF. The CDR3 DNA follows: TGCAGCGTTGGGGGGACAGTCTACCTCACAGATACGCAGTATTTT.

The chain recombines TRBV7-2 with TRBJ1-1; D uncertain. The germline V gene encodes CDR1 SGHTA and CDR2 FQGNSA. This CDR3 has 14 amino acids. Trimming pared 0 bases from V and 3 bases from J, leaving 8 bases between. In nucleotides, the CDR3 is TGTGCCAGCAGCTTAGCTCGGCAATACACTGAAGCTTTCTTT. Translation: CASSLARQYTEAFF.

This clonotype has a count of ten or more. This chain connects TRBV18 to TRBJ2-7; 9 nucleotides align to TRBD1. This CDR3 has 13 residues. With 8 bases clipped from V and 4 bases from J, the junction kept 6 bases outside the gene matches. Germline V lookup: CDR1 KGHSH, CDR2 LQKENI. CDR3 nucleotide sequence: TGTGCCAGCAGCCCGACAGGGGGTTACGAGCAGTACTTC. Residues: CASSPTGGYEQYF.

The rearrangement joins TRBV9 to TRBJ2-1, with 13 bases fitting TRBD2. The germline V gene has CDR1 SGDLS and CDR2 YYNGEE. The CDR3 consists of 16 residues. J was trimmed by 9 bases and V by 3 bases; bases with no gene match: 9. DNA for the CDR3: TGTGCCAGCAGCGCCTCCGGGACTAGCGGGATTGGTGAGCAGTTCTTC. Translated, it gives CASSASGTSGIGEQFF.

V gene TRBV20-1 combines with J gene TRBJ2-2; 9 bases align to TRBD2. Trimming at V came to 7 bases and at J to 6 bases, leaving 15 bases not matched to a gene. Germline V gene data show CDR1 as DFQATT and CDR2 as SNEGSKA (reference sequence). This CDR3 is 16 amino acids long. CDR3 coding DNA: TGCAGTGTCTCTGATGGCGGGAGGGCCGCGTCCGGGGAGCTGTTTTTT. This codes for CSVSDGGRAASGELFF.

This clonotype turned up a few times. The junction departs from germline at one end; a sequencing error may be responsible. This chain connects TRBV20-1 to TRBJ1-4; weak D call: TRBD1 (6 bases). The CDR3 loop spans 13 amino acids. Looked up from germline, CDR1 is DFQATT and CDR2 is SNEGSKA (reference sequence). CDR3 sequence reads: CSARGGRREKLFF. The CDR3 DNA reads as TGCAGTGCAAGAGGGGGAAGGAGGGAAAAACTGTTTTTT.

The rearrangement uses TRBV7-9 and TRBJ2-3, with 8 bases that match TRBD2. The CDR3 has 15 amino acids. J gave up 4 bases and V 1 base, and 4 bases lay outside the gene matches. The germline CDR1 and CDR2 sequences are SEHNR and FQNEAQ (reference sequence). The chain's CDR3 is CASSLGGLDSDTQYF. The CDR3 DNA reads as TGTGCCAGCAGCTTAGGGGGACTAGATTCAGATACGCAGTATTTT.

This clonotype came up many times. The chain is built from TRBV20-1 and TRBJ2-1, with 9 bases lining up with TRBD1. The ends lost 5 bases at V and 7 bases at J; junction bases unmatched: 12. CDR1 is DFQATT, CDR2 SNEGSKA, per germline (reference sequence). The CDR3 covers 15 residues. This chain's CDR3 is CSACSGTGNINEQFF. CDR3 bases: TGCAGTGCTTGCAGTGGGACAGGGAATATTAATGAGCAGTTCTTC.

This clonotype has just a few counts. This chain connects TRBV6-2 or TRBV6-3 to TRBJ2-7, with a weak D call TRBD2 (7 bases). Germline CDR1 and CDR2: MNHEY and SVGEGT. V was pared by 4 bases and J by 5 bases, with 21 bases between. The CDR3 is 16 amino acids. Here the CDR3 reads CASSFFRGALGDEQYF. CDR3 in DNA: TGTGCCAGCAGTTTCTTCCGGGGGGCCCTTGGCGACGAGCAGTACTTC.

This sequence joins TRBV5-1 and TRBJ2-2, with D perhaps matching TRBD1 (5 bases). In germline, CDR1 is SGHRS, CDR2 YFSETQ. V shed 6 bases and J shed 1 base, with 10 bases lying between them. This CDR3 has 14 amino acids. The CDR3 reads CASTTDRNTGELFF. Here the CDR3 DNA reads TGCGCCAGCACCACCGACAGGAACACCGGGGAGCTGTTTTTT.

This clonotype was seen ten or more times. The chain is built from TRBV7-8 and TRBJ2-7; no clear D gene. Germline V CDR1 and CDR2: SGHVS, FQNEAQ. The CDR3 has 15 residues. Trimming stripped 0 bases from V and 3 bases from J, with 12 bases between. The CDR3 here is CASSLALVPVYEQYF. Here the CDR3 DNA reads TGTGCCAGCAGCTTAGCGCTTGTCCCAGTCTACGAGCAGTACTTC. Using reference TRBV7-8 and TRBJ2-7 for the parts outside the CDR3, the full variable domain is GAGVSQSPRYKVAKRGQDVALRCDPISGHVSLFWYQQALGQGPEFLTYFQNEAQLDKSGLPSDRFFAERPEGSVSTLKIQRTQQEDSAVYLCASSLALVPVYEQYFGPGTRLTVT.

V and J are TRBV11-2 and TRBJ2-2; 16 bases fit TRBD2. Germline values: CDR1 SGHAT, CDR2 FQNNGV. This CDR3 region has 18 residues. The V and J ends lost 4 bases and 4 bases, in that order; junction bases with no gene match: 6. The chain's CDR3 is CASSWMGLAGGPTGELFF. The CDR3 DNA reads TGTGCCAGCAGCTGGATGGGACTAGCGGGAGGGCCCACCGGGGAGCTGTTTTTT.

This clonotype was seen a few times. The chain combines TRBV7-9 with TRBJ2-7; TRBD1 aligns across 8 bases. CDR3 length: 16 amino acids. The J segment lost 3 bases and the V segment lost 5 bases, leaving 12 bases of the junction unmatched. CDR1 is SEHNR, CDR2 FQNEAQ, per germline (reference sequence). Here the CDR3 DNA reads TGTGCCAGCAGCGGGGGGACAGGTGATGCCTTCTACGAGCAGTACTTC. It specifies CASSGGTGDAFYEQYF.

At least ten counts were recorded for this clonotype. V is TRBV4-2 and J is TRBJ2-7; D is perhaps TRBD1 or TRBD2 (5 bases each). CDR1 and CDR2 from the germline V gene are LGHNA and YNFKEQ. The V end lost 0 bases, the J end lost 3 bases, and 9 bases lay between the germline ends. The CDR3 extends over 14 amino acids. CDR3 sequence (DNA): TGTGCCAGCAGCCAAGATACGGGGCGCTACGAGCAGTACTTC. Amino acid sequence: CASSQDTGRYEQYF.

This clonotype was detected many times. The CDR3 region has the DNA TGTGCCAGCAGTTTGGGTACCCAGGGGACGGACGAGCAGTACTTC. The encoded protein is CASSLGTQGTDEQYF. This sequence joins TRBV12-3 or TRBV12-4 and TRBJ2-7, with D possibly being TRBD1 (6 bases). This CDR3 has 15 amino acids. V was cut by 3 bases and J by 5 bases, with 17 bases left in between.

At least ten counts were recorded for this clonotype. V and J are TRBV29-1 and TRBJ1-2; the D gene is possibly TRBD1 (5 bases). Deletions cut 4 bases from V and 6 bases from J, with 9 bases between. CDR3 length: 11 amino acids. Germline values: CDR1 SQVTM, CDR2 ANQGSEA. The CDR3 region has the DNA TGCAGCGTTGGTGGGGCACATGGCTACACCTTC. Translation gives CSVGGAHGYTF.

Details on this clonotype: The junction shows a germline mismatch at one end, possibly a read error. V usage is TRBV7-9 and J usage is TRBJ2-2, with D perhaps matching TRBD2 (7 bases). The V gene's germline CDR1 is SEHNR and CDR2 FQNEAQ (reference sequence). The CDR3 consists of 14 residues. CDR3 in DNA: TGTGCCAGCAGCTTACGAGGGGGGAGCGGGGAGCTGGTTTTT. Residues: CASSLRGGSGELVF.

This clonotype was found once. The rearrangement uses TRBV6-1 and TRBJ2-2; 8 nucleotides line up with TRBD2. Germline V CDR1 and CDR2: MNHNS, SASEGT. There are 17 residues in the CDR3. The junction had 14 bases not matched to a gene; V was cut back by 6 bases and J by 5 bases. The CDR3 sequence is CASRSLPGGPSTGELFF. CDR3 in DNA: TGTGCCAGCAGATCCCTCCCGGGAGGGCCTAGTACCGGGGAGCTGTTTTTT.

This clonotype was detected many times. V and J are TRBV7-2 and TRBJ2-1; D ambiguous. CDR3 size: 14 residues. The germline V gene has CDR1 SGHTA and CDR2 FQGNSA. V lost 1 base and J 0 bases, leaving 4 bases between the germline ends. This CDR3 reads CASSLEGSYNEQFF. The DNA of the CDR3 is TGTGCCAGCAGCTTAGAGGGCTCCTACAATGAGCAGTTCTTC.

On this clonotype itself: Compared with germline, one end of the junction differs, possibly owing to a read error. The chain combines TRBV4-2 with TRBJ2-7; TRBD2 might be the D (5 bases). The CDR3 is 13 amino acids. Per germline, CDR1 LGHNA and CDR2 YNFKEQ. The CDR3 nucleotides read TGTGCCATCAGCCCCGGGCTAGCCTGCGAGCAGTACTTC. The encoded protein is CAISPGLACEQYF.

The chain uses TRBV9 and TRBJ2-1; 9 positions match TRBD2. Germline values: CDR1 SGDLS, CDR2 YYNGEE. The CDR3 runs to 18 residues. V shed 0 bases and J 9 bases; nucleotides not matched to a gene: 16. The CDR3 DNA reads TGTGCCAGCAGCGTAGCTACGGGTGTAGCGGGAGTGGGTGGTGAGCAGTTCTTC. Translating gives CASSVATGVAGVGGEQFF.